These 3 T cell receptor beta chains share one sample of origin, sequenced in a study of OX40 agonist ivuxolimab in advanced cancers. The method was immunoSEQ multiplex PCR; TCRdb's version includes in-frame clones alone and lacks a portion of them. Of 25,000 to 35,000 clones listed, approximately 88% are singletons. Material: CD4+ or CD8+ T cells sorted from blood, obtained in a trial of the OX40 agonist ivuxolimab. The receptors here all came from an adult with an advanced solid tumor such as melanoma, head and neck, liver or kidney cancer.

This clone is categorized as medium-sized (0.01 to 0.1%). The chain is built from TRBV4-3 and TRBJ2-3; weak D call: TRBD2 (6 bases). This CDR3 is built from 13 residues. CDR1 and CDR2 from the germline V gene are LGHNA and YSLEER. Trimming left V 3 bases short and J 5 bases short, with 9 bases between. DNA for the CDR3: TGCGCCAGCAGCCAGGATAGCGGAGATACGCAGTATTTT. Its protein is CASSQDSGDTQYF.

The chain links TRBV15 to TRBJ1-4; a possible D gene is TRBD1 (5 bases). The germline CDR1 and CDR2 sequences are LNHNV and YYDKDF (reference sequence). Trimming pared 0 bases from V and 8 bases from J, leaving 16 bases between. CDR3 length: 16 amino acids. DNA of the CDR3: TGTGCCACCAGCAGAGATCAGGAGACAGTTCGCGAAAAACTGTTTTTT. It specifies CATSRDQETVREKLFF. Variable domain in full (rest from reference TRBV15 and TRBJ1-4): DAMVIQNPRYQVTQFGKPVTLSCSQTLNHNVMYWYQQKSSQAPKLLFHYYDKDFNNEADTPDNFQSRRPNTSFCFLDIRSPGLGDTAMYLCATSRDQETVREKLFFGSGTQLSVL.

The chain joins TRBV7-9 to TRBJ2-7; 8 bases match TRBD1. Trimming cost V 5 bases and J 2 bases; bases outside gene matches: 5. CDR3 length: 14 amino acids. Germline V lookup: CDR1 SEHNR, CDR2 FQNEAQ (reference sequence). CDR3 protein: CASSPETGAYEQYF. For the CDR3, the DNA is TGTGCCAGCAGCCCAGAGACAGGGGCCTACGAGCAGTACTTC.